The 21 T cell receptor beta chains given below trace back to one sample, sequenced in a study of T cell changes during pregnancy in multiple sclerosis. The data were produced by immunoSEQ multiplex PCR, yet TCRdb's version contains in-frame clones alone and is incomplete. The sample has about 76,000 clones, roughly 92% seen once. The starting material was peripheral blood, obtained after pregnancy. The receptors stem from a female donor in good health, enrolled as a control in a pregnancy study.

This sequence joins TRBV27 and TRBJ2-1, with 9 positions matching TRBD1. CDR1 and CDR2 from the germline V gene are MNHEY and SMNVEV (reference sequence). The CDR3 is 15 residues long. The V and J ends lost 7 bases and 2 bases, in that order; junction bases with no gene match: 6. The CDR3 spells CASKGGQGPYNEQFF. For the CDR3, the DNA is TGTGCCAGCAAAGGGGGACAGGGACCCTACAATGAGCAGTTCTTC.

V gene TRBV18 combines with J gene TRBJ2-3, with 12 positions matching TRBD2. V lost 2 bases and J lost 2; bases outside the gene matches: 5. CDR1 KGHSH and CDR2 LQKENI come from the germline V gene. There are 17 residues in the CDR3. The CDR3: CASSPSTSGGITDTQYF. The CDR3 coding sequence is TGTGCCAGCTCACCATCGACTAGCGGGGGAATCACAGATACGCAGTATTTT.

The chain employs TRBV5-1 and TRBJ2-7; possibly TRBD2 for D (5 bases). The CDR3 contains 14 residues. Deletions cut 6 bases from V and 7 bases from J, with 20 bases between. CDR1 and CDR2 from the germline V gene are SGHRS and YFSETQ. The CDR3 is CASTPSGSSLEQYF. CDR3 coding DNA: TGCGCCAGCACCCCAAGCGGATCCTCCTTAGAGCAGTACTTC.

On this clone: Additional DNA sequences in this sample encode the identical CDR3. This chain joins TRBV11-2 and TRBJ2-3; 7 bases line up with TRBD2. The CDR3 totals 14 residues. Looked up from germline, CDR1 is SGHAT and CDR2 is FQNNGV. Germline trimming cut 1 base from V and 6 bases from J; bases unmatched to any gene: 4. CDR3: CASSLGGGRDTQYF. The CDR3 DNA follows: TGTGCCAGCAGCTTAGGCGGGGGAAGGGATACGCAGTATTTT.

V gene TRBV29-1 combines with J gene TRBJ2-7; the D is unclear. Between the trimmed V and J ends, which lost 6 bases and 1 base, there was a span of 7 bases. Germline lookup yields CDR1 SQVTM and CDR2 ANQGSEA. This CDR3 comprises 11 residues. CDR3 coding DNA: TGCAGCGTCCTACAGTCCTACGAGCAGTACTTC. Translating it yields CSVLQSYEQYF.

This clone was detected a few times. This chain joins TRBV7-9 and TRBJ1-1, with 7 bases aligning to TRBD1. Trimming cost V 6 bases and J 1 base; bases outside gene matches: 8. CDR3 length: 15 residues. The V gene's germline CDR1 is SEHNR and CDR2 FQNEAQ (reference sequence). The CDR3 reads CASSPKGAENTEAFF. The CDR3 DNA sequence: TGTGCCAGCAGTCCAAAGGGGGCTGAGAACACTGAAGCTTTCTTT. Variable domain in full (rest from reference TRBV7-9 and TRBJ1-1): DTGVSQNPRHKITKRGQNVTFRCDPISEHNRLYWYRQTLGQGPEFLTYFQNEAQLEKSRLLSDRFSAERPKGSFSTLEIQRTEQGDSAMYLCASSPKGAENTEAFFGQGTRLTVV.

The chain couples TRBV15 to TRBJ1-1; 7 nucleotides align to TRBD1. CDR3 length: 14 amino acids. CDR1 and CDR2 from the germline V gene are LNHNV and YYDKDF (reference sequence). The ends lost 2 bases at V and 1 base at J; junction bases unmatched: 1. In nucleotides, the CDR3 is TGTGCCACCAGCAGATCAGGGGGGAACACTGAAGCTTTCTTT. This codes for CATSRSGGNTEAFF.

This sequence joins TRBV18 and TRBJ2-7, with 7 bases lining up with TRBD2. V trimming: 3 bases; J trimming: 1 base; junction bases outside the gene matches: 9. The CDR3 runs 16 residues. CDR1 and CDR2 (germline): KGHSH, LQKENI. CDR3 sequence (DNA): TGTGCCAGCTCACCCTCCATCCCGGGGGGATCCTACGAGCAGTACTTC. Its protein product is CASSPSIPGGSYEQYF.

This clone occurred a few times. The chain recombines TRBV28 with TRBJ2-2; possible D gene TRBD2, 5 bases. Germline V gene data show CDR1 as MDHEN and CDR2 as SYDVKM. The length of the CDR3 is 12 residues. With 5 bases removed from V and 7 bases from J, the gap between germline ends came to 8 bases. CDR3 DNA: TGTGCCAGCAGTGCTAGCTTCGGGGAGCTGTTTTTT. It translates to CASSASFGELFF.

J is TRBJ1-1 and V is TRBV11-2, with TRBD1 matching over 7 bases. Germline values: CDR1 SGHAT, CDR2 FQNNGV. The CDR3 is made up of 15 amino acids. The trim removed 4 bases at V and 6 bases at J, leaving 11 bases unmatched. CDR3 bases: TGTGCCAGCAGCTCACACAGGGGTTACGGCTCTGAAGCTTTCTTT. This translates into CASSSHRGYGSEAFF.

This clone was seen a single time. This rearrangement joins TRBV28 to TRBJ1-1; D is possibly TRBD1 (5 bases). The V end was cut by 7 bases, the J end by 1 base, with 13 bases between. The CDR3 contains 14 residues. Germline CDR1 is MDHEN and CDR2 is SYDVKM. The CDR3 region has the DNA TGTGCCAGCAATGGTGGGGCGCAGAACACTGAAGCTTTCTTT. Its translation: CASNGGAQNTEAFF. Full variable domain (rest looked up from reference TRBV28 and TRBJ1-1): DVKVTQSSRYLVKRTGEKVFLECVQDMDHENMFWYRQDPGLGLRLIYFSYDVKMKEKGDIPEGYSVSREKKERFSLILESASTNQTSMYLCASNGGAQNTEAFFGQGTRLTVV.

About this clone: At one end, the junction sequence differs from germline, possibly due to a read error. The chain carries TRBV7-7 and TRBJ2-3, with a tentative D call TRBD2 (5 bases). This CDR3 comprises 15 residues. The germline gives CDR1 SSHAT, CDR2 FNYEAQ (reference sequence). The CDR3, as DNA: TGTGCTAGCAGCTTAGTCTTGGGAGGCACAGATACGCAGTATTTT. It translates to CASSLVLGGTDTQYF.

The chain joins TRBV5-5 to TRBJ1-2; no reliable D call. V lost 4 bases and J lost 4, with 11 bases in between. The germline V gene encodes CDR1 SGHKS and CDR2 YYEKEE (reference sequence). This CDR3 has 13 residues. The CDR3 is CASSQVQPYGYTF. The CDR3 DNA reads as TGTGCCAGCAGCCAGGTACAGCCCTATGGCTACACCTTC.

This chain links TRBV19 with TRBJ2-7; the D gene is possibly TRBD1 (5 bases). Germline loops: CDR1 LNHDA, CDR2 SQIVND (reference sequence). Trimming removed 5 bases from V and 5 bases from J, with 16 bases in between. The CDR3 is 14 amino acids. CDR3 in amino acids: CASSLRQSPHEQYF. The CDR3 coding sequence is TGTGCCAGTAGTCTACGACAGTCCCCCCACGAGCAGTACTTC.

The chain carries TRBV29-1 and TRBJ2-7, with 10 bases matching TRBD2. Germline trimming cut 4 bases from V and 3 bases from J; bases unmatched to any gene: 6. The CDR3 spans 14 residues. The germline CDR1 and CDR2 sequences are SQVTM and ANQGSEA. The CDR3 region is CSVVLAGEVYEQYF. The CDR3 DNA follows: TGCAGCGTTGTCCTAGCGGGAGAGGTCTACGAGCAGTACTTC.

CDR3 residues: CASSEGHTYEQYF. The CDR3 DNA reads as TGCGCCAGCAGTGAGGGGCACACCTACGAGCAGTACTTC. V is TRBV10-2 and J is TRBJ2-7, with D unclear. Looked up from germline, CDR1 is WSHSY and CDR2 is SAAADI. The CDR3 is 13 residues long. V lost 2 bases and J 2 bases, leaving 7 bases between the germline ends.

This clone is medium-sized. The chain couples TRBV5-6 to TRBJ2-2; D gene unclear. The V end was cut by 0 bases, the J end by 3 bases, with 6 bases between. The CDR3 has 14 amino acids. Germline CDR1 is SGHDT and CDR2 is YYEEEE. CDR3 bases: TGTGCCAGCAGCTTGGCGCTAGACACCGGGGAGCTGTTTTTT. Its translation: CASSLALDTGELFF.

As DNA, the CDR3 is TGTGCCAGCAGCTTAACGGGTGGACAGGGGCCACCCTATGGCTACACCTTC. Its protein is CASSLTGGQGPPYGYTF. The rearrangement joins TRBV7-9 to TRBJ1-2, with 9 nucleotides matching TRBD1. Germline V lookup: CDR1 SEHNR, CDR2 FQNEAQ (reference sequence). V dropped 2 bases and J dropped 4; count of bases not matched to a gene: 11. The CDR3 totals 17 residues.

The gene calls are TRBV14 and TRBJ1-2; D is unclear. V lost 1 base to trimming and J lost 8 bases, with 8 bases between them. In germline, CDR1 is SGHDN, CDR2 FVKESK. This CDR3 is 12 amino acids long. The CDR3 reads CASSQGRWGYTF. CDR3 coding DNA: TGTGCCAGCAGCCAAGGGAGGTGGGGCTACACCTTC.

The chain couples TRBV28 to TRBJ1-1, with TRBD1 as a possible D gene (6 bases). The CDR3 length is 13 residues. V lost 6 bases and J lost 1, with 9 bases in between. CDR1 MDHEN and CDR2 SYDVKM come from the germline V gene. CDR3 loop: CASSQGRNTEAFF. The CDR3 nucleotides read TGTGCCAGCAGCCAGGGGAGGAACACTGAAGCTTTCTTT.

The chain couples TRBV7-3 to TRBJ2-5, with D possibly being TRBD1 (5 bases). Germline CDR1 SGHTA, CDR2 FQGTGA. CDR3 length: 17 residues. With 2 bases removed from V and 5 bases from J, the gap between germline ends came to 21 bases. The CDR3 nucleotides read TGTGCCAGCAGCTTATTATCACGTCTAGAGAAGGGGGAGACCCAGTACTTC. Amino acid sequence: CASSLLSRLEKGETQYF.